These 11 T cell receptor beta chains were sequenced from one sample in a study of blood T cell repertoires in COVID-19. Only in-frame clones appear in the TCRdb table, and some are missing; sequencing was by immunoSEQ multiplex PCR. The table shows fewer than 350,000 clones, with approximately 81% occurring only once. Input material: peripheral blood. These receptors originate from a woman in her fifties or sixties with active or convalescent COVID-19.

V gene TRBV18 combines with J gene TRBJ1-6; weak D call: TRBD1 (6 bases). V dropped 6 bases and J dropped 0 bases, with 15 bases sitting between them. The CDR3 totals 17 residues. The germline CDR1 and CDR2 sequences are KGHSH and LQKENI. The CDR3 loop is CASSPSGVSSYNSPLHF. The CDR3 DNA sequence: TGTGCCAGCTCGCCCTCAGGGGTAAGCTCCTATAATTCACCCCTCCACTTT.

In this sample, this clone turned up once. The chain uses TRBV19 and TRBJ1-1; 7 bases align to TRBD1. Germline values: CDR1 LNHDA, CDR2 SQIVND (reference sequence). V trimming: 6 bases; J trimming: 4 bases; junction bases outside the gene matches: 8. The CDR3 is 14 amino acids. Here the CDR3 DNA reads TGTGCCAGTAGATCGACAGGGTTCGGCACTGAAGCTTTCTTT. Encoded protein: CASRSTGFGTEAFF.

V gene TRBV7-2 combines with J gene TRBJ2-7, with 12 bases that match TRBD2. V dropped 2 bases and J dropped 3; count of bases not matched to a gene: 2. Germline V gene sequence: CDR1 SGHTA, CDR2 FQGNSA. The CDR3 is 15 amino acids. CDR3 loop: CASSLTSGGIYEQYF. CDR3 nucleotide sequence: TGTGCCAGCAGCTTAACTAGCGGGGGGATCTACGAGCAGTACTTC.

This sequence joins TRBV18 and TRBJ2-1, with 11 bases matching TRBD1. In germline, CDR1 is KGHSH, CDR2 LQKENI. The CDR3 consists of 15 residues. The trim removed 0 bases at V and 6 bases at J, leaving 1 base unmatched. The CDR3 loop reads CASSPPGTGGNEQFF. As DNA, the CDR3 is TGTGCCAGCTCACCACCGGGGACAGGGGGCAATGAGCAGTTCTTC.

V is TRBV18 and J is TRBJ1-2; D unclear. V lost 5 bases to trimming and J lost 3 bases, with 10 bases between them. The CDR3 has 13 amino acids. Germline V gene data show CDR1 as KGHSH and CDR2 as LQKENI. CDR3 nucleotides: TGTGCCAGCTCAGCCGGAGAATACTATGGCTACACCTTC. Amino acid sequence: CASSAGEYYGYTF.

This chain joins TRBV23-1 and TRBJ1-1; D possibly corresponds to TRBD1 (5 bases). TRBV23-1 is reported as an ORF; its role is uncertain. Trimming shortened V by 0 bases and J by 0 bases, and 17 bases separated the two germline ends. This CDR3 contains 18 residues. The DNA of the CDR3 is TGCGCCAGCAGTCAATCAGGGGTGAGATTCCAATTGAACACTGAAGCTTTCTTT. It encodes CASSQSGVRFQLNTEAFF.

The V call is TRBV4-1, the J call TRBJ1-5; D possibly corresponds to TRBD1 (6 bases). This CDR3 is built from 18 residues. V was cut by 0 bases and J by 0 bases, with 15 bases left in between. CDR1 and CDR2 (germline): MGHRA, YSYEKL. CDR3 nucleotides: TGCGCCAGCAGCCAAGAATTTCTGGGGGCCAGTAGCAATCAGCCCCAGCATTTT. Translating it yields CASSQEFLGASSNQPQHF.

The chain combines TRBV24-1 with TRBJ1-1, with TRBD1 identical over 7 bases. The V and J ends lost 4 bases and 5 bases, in that order; junction bases with no gene match: 18. From germline, CDR1 is KGHDR and CDR2 SFDVKD. This CDR3 has 18 amino acids. CDR3 protein: CATSDLGQKRGSSTEAFF. In DNA form, the CDR3 reads TGTGCCACCAGTGACTTGGGACAGAAGCGGGGAAGTTCGACTGAAGCTTTCTTT.

This clone was recorded only once. The rearrangement links TRBV7-2 to TRBJ1-1, with 8 bases lining up with TRBD1. The J segment lost 5 bases and the V segment lost 4 bases, leaving 9 bases of the junction unmatched. Germline V lookup: CDR1 SGHTA, CDR2 FQGNSA. This CDR3 has 15 residues. CDR3 DNA: TGTGCCAGCAGCTCTTGGACAGGGAAGGGAACTGAAGCTTTCTTT. This codes for CASSSWTGKGTEAFF. The full variable domain, its missing parts supplied by reference TRBV7-2 and TRBJ1-1, is GAGVSQSPSNKVTEKGKDVELRCDPISGHTALYWYRQSLGQGLEFLIYFQGNSAPDKSGLPSDRFSAERTGGSVSTLTIQRTQQEDSAVYLCASSSWTGKGTEAFFGQGTRLTVV.

The chain links TRBV27 to TRBJ2-3, with a possible D match to TRBD1 (6 bases). The CDR3 consists of 15 residues. The germline V gene encodes CDR1 MNHEY and CDR2 SMNVEV (reference sequence). V lost 6 bases, J lost 3 bases, and 16 bases lay in between. This CDR3 reads CASRVWGPDTDTQYF. CDR3 DNA sequence: TGTGCCAGCAGGGTTTGGGGGCCCGATACAGATACGCAGTATTTT.

This chain uses TRBV29-1 with TRBJ2-7, with 7 bases aligning to TRBD2. Germline values: CDR1 SQVTM, CDR2 ANQGSEA. The V gene end was trimmed by 5 bases and the J gene end by 4 bases; junction bases not matched to a gene: 8. The CDR3 runs to 13 residues. The CDR3 coding sequence is TGCAGCGTTTCACTAGCGAATGCTTACGAGCAGTACTTC. This translates into CSVSLANAYEQYF.